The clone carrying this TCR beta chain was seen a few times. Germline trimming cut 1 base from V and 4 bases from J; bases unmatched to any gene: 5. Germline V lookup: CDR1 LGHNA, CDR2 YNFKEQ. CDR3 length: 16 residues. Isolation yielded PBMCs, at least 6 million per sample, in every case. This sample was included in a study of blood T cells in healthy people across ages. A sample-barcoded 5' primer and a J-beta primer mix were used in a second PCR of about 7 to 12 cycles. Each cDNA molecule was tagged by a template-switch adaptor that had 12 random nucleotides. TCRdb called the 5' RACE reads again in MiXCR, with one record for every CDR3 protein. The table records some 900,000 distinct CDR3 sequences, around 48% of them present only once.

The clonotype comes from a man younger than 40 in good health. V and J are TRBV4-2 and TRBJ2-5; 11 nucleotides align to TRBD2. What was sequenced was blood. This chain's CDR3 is CASSQGLAGMGETQYF. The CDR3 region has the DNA TGTGCCAGCAGCCAAGGACTAGCGGGAATGGGAGAGACCCAGTACTTC.